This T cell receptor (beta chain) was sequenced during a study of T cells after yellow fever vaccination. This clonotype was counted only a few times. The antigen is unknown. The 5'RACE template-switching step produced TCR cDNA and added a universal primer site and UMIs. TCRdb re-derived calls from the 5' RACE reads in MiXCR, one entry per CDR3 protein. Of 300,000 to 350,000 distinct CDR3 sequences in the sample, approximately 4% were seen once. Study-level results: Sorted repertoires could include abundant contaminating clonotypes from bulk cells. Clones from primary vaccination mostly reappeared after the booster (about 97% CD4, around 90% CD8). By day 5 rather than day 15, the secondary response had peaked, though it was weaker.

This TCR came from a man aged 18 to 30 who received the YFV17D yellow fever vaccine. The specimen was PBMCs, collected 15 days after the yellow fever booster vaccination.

CDR3 sequence reads: CASSQGEGGAVGYTF. The CDR3 DNA reads TGTGCCAGCAGCCAGGGGGAGGGGGGGGCCGTTGGCTACACCTTC. The chain employs TRBV4-2 and TRBJ1-2; D is possibly TRBD1 (6 bases). Germline CDR1 LGHNA, CDR2 YNFKEQ. The CDR3 is made up of 15 amino acids. Trimming removed 3 bases at V and 7 bases at J, with 18 bases between.